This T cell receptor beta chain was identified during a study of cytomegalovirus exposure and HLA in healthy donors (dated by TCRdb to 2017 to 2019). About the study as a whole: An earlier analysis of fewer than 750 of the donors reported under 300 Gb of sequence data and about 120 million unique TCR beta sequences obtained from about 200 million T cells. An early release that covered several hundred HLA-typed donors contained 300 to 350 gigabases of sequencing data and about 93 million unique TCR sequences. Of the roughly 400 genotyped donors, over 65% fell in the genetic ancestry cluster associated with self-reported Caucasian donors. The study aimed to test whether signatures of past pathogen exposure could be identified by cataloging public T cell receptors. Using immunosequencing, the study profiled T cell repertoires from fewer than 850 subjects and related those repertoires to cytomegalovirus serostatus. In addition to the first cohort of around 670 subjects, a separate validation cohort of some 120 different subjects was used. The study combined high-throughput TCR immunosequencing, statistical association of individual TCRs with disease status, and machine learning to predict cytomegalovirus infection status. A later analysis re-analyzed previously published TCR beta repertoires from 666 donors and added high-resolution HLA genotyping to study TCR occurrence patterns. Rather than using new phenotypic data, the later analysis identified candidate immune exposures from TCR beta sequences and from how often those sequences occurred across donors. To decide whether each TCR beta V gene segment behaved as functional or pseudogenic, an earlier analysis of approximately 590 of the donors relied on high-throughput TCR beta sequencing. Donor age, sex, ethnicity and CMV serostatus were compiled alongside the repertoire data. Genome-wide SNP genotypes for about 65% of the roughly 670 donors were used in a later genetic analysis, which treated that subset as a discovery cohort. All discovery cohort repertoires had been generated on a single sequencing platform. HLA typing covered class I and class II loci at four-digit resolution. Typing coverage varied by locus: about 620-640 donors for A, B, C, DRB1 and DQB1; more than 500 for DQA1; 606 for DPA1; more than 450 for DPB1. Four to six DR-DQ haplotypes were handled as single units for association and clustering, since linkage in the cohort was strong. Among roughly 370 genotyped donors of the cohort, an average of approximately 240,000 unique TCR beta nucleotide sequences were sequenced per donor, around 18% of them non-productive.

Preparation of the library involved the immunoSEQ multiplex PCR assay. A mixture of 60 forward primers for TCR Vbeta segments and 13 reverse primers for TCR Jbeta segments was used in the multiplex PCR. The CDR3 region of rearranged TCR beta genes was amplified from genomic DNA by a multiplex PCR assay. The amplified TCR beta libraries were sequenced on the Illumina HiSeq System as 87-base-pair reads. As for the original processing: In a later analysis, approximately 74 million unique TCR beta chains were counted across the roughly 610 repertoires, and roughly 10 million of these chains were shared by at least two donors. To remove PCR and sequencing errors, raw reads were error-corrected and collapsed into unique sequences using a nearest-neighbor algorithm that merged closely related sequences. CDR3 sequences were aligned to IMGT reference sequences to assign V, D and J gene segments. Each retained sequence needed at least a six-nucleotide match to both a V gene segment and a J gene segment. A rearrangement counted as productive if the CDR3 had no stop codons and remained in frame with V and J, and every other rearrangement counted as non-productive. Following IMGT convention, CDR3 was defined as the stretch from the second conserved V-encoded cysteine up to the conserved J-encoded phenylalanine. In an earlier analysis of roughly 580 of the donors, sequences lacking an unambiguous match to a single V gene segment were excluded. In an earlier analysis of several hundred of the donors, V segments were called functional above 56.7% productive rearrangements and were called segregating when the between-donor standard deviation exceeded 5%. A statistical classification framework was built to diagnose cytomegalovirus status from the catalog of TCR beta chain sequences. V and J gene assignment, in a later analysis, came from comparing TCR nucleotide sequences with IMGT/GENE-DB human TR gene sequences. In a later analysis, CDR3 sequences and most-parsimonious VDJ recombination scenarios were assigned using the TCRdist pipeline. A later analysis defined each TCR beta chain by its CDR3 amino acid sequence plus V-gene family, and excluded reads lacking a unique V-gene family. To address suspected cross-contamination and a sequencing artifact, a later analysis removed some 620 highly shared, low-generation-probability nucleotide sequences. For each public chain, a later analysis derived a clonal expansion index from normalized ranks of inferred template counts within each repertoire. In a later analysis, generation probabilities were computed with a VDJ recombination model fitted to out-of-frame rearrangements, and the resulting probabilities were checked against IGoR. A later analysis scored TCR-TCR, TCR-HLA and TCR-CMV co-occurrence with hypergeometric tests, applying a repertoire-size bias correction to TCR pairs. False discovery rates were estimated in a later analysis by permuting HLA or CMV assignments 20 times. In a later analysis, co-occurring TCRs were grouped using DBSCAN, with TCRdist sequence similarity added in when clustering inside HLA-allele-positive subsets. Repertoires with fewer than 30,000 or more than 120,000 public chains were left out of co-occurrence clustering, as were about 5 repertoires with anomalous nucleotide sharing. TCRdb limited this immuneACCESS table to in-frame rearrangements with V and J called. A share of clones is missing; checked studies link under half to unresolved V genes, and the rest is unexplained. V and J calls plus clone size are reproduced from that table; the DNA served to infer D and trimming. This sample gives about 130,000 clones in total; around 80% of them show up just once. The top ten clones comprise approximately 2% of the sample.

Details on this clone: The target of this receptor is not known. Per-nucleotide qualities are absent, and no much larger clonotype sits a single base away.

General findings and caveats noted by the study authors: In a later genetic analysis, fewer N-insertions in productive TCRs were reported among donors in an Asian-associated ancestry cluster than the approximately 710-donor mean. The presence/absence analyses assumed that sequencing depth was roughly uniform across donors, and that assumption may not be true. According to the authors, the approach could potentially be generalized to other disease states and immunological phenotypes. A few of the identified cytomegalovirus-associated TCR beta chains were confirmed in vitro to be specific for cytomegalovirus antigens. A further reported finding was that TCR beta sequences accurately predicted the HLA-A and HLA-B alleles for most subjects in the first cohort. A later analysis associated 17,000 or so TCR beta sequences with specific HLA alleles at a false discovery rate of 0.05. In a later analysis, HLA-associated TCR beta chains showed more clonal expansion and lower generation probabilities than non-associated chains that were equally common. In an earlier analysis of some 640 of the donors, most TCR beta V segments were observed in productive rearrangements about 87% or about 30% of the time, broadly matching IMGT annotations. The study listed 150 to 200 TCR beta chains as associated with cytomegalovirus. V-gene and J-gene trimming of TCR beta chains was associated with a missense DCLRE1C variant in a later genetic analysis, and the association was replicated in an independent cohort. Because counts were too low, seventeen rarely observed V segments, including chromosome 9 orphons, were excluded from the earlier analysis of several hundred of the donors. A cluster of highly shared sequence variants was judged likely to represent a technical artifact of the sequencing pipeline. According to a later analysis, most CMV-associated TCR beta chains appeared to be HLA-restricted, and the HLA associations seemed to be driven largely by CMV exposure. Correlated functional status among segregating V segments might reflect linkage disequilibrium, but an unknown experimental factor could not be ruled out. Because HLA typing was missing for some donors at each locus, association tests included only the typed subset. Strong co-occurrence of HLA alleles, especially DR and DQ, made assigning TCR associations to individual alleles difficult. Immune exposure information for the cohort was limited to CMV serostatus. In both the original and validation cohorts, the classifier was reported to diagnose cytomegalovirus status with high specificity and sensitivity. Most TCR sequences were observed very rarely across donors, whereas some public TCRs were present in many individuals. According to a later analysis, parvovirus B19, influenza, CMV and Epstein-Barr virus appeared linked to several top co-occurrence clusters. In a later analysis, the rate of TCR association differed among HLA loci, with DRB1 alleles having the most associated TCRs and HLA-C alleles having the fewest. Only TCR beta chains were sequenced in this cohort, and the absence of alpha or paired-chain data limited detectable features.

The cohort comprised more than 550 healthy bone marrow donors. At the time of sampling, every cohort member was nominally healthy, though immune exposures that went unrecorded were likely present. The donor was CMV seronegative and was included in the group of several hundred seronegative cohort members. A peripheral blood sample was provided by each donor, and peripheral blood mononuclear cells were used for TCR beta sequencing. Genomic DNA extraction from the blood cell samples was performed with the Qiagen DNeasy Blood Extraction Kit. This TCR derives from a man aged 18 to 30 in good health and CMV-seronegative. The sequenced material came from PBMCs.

CDR3 loop: CASSLKGLTGGSVTEAFF. Here is the DNA: TGTGCCAGCTCACTAAAGGGTCTGACAGGGGGCTCTGTCACTGAAGCTTTCTTT. The receptor chain draws on TRBV18 and TRBJ1-1, and 10 junction bases match TRBD1. CDR1 is given as KGHSH and CDR2 as LQKENI, both from the germline V gene. From its cysteine to its phenylalanine, the CDR3 spans 18 amino acids. Just CDR3 DNA is preserved here, 54 bases in frame from base 1. The germline V and J ends show losses of 4 bases and 4 bases respectively, and no gene match explains 15 bases of the junction.